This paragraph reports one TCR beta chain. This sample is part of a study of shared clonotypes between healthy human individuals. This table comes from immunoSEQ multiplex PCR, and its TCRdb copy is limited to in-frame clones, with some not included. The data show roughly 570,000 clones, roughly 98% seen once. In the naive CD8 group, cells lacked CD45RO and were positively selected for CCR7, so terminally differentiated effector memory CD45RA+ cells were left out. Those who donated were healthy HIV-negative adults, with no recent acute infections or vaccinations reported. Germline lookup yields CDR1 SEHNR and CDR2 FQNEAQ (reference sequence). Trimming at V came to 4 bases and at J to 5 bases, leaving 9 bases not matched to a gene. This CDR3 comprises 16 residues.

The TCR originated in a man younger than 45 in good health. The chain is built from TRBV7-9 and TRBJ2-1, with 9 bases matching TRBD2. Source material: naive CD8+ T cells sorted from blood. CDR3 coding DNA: TGTGCCAGCAGCTACCGTCTAGCGGGGTCGGACAATGAGCAGTTCTTC. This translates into CASSYRLAGSDNEQFF.